The T cell receptor (beta chain) under discussion was sequenced for a study of blood T cell repertoires in COVID-19 (dated by TCRdb to the early 2020s). In terms of the full investigation: The collaborator samples originated in the United States, Italy and Spain and spanned the acute and convalescent phases of COVID-19. The prospective study material was composed of cDNA or gDNA derived from T cells, B-cell-depleted T cells, or PBMCs. Subjects who had been exposed to COVID-19, were actively infected with it, or had recovered from it provided the deeply sampled blood TCRbeta repertoires that made up the dataset. The repertoires were released in a freely available public database meant as a resource for research on the immune response to SARS-CoV-2. Samples came from the ongoing ImmuneRACE study (first 160 participants) plus 1,254 subjects from 6 global collaborators. Sample metadata almost always included a de-identified subject ID, COVID-19 status, age in years and sex. Where available, HLA class I and class II types were obtained from metadata supplied by the sample provider rather than from assay-based typing. The investigation overall reported the following: The amount of clinical and demographic metadata varied by source and participant and was provided uncurated.

CDR1 and CDR2, looked up from the germline V gene, are SGHTA and FQGTGA. The CDR3 holds 14 amino acids from the cysteine to the phenylalanine. Here the CDR3 DNA is all that survives: 42 bases in frame from base 1. At the junction V is shortened by 8 bases and J by 0 bases; bases outside the gene matches: 3. Each collaborating institution followed its own protocols to collect whole blood in K2EDTA tubes. For TCRbeta analysis, collaborators shipped samples in one of three forms: frozen whole blood, isolated PBMCs, or DNA extracted from either of those sample types. As concerns this clone: What antigen it recognizes has not been identified. Per-base qualities were not stored, and no clone one base away is much larger.

TCRbeta CDR3 regions were amplified from genomic DNA using the immunoSEQ Assay, a bias-controlled multiplex PCR. In the paper's pipeline: Within the assay, amplification of reference gene primers was used to estimate how many nucleated cells each sample contained. To quantify the absolute abundance of each unique TCRbeta CDR3 rearrangement, sequence reads were collapsed and filtered. For each sample, productive Simpson clonality was calculated as the square root of Simpson's diversity index across productive rearrangements. TCRdb re-hosts the immuneACCESS table, in-frame sequences only. Its copies lack some clones; in the studies checked, an unresolved V gene accounts for under half of them, and the cause for the rest is not known. V, J and clone size reflect that table, while D and trimming were determined from the DNA. The sample includes 110,000 or so clones, with around 87% observed a single time. Around 7.7% of the sample is held by the ten biggest clonotypes.

Sequenced material: peripheral blood. The V and J segments used are TRBV7-3 and TRBJ2-3, and 9 junction bases match TRBD2. This TCR derives from a human donor in a cohort sampled during active COVID-19. In nucleotides, the sequence is TGTGCCAGCTCGAGCGGGGGGAGCACAGATACGCAGTATTTT. Its translation reads: CASSSGGSTDTQYF. The entire variable domain, with the stretches around the CDR3 drawn from the reference TRBV7-3 and TRBJ2-3 proteins, is GAGVSQTPSNKVTEKGKYVELRCDPISGHTALYWYRQSLGQGPEFLIYFQGTGAADDSGLPNDRFFAVRPEGSVSTLKIQRTERGDSAVYLCASSSGGSTDTQYFGPGTRLTVL.